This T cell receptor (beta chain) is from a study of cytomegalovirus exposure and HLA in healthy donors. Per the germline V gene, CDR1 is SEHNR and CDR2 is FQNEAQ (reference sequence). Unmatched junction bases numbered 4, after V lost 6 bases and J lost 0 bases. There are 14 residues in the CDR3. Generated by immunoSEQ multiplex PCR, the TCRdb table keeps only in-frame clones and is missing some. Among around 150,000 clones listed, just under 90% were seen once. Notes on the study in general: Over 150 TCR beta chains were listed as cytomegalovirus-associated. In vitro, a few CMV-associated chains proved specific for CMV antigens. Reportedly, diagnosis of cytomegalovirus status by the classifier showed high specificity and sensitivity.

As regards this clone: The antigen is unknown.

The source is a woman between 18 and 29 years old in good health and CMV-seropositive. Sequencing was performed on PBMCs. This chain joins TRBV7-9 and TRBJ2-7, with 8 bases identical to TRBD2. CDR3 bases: TGTGCCAGCAGTGTTAGCGGGGCCTCCTACGAGCAGTACTTC. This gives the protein CASSVSGASYEQYF. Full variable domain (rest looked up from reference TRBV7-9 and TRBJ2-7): DTGVSQNPRHKITKRGQNVTFRCDPISEHNRLYWYRQTLGQGPEFLTYFQNEAQLEKSRLLSDRFSAERPKGSFSTLEIQRTEQGDSAMYLCASSVSGASYEQYFGPGTRLTVT.